These 18 T cell receptor beta chains were all obtained from the same sample, sequenced in a study of blood T cell repertoires in COVID-19. TCRdb's table, derived via immunoSEQ multiplex PCR, lists solely in-frame clones and lacks some. The data contain fewer than 250,000 clones, around four fifths of them singletons. Sequenced sample: peripheral blood. These receptors came from a man aged 25 to 40 with active or convalescent COVID-19.

With respect to this clone: Germline and junction disagree at one end, which may indicate a read error. CDR3 residues: CASRQGTAGDTIYF. The CDR3 DNA follows: TGTGCCAGCAGACAGGGGACAGCTGGAGACACCATATATTTT. This chain uses TRBV9 with TRBJ1-3, with TRBD1 identical over 7 bases. Germline CDR1 is SGDLS and CDR2 is YYNGEE. The CDR3 is 14 amino acids.

The chain uses TRBV14 and TRBJ2-3, with D possibly TRBD2 on 7 matching bases. The CDR3 consists of 17 residues. Germline-derived CDR1 and CDR2 are SGHDN and FVKESK. Trimming removed 0 bases at V and 3 bases at J, with 16 bases between. The CDR3 nucleotides read TGTGCCAGCAGCCAAGACAGGAGGGGGGGCGGAACAGATACGCAGTATTTT. Translating gives CASSQDRRGGGTDTQYF.

Only one count was recorded for this clone. The V and J genes are TRBV5-4 and TRBJ2-1; D is possibly TRBD2 (6 bases). This CDR3 spans 12 amino acids. Trimming shortened V by 4 bases and J by 7 bases, and 9 bases separated the two germline ends. Germline lookup yields CDR1 SGHNT and CDR2 YYREEE (reference sequence). In DNA form, the CDR3 reads TGTGCCAGCAGCGCTGGGAGGAATGAGCAGTTCTTC. Its translation: CASSAGRNEQFF.

The chain links TRBV27 to TRBJ2-5; TRBD2 is a possible D gene (5 bases). V dropped 3 bases and J dropped 5 bases, with 16 bases sitting between them. The CDR3 covers 15 residues. Germline lookup yields CDR1 MNHEY and CDR2 SMNVEV (reference sequence). The CDR3 nucleotides read TGTGCCAGCAGTTTTCGGGGAGCGCGGTCCGAGACCCAGTACTTC. Amino acids: CASSFRGARSETQYF.

This clone showed up just a few times. The chain carries TRBV10-1 and TRBJ1-2; D is possibly TRBD1 (5 bases). V shed 3 bases and J shed 4 bases, with 6 bases lying between them. The CDR3 consists of 12 residues. In germline, CDR1 is WNHNN, CDR2 SYGVQD (reference sequence). This CDR3 reads CASSEDSYGYTF. The CDR3 region has the DNA TGCGCCAGCAGTGAAGACAGCTATGGCTACACCTTC.

This sequence joins TRBV4-2 and TRBJ1-1, with D tentatively TRBD1 (6 bases). CDR3 size: 17 residues. Trimming removed 3 bases from V and 1 base from J, with 18 bases in between. In germline, CDR1 is LGHNA, CDR2 YNFKEQ. The chain's CDR3 is CASSQSSRGAGNTEAFF. In nucleotides, the CDR3 is TGTGCCAGCAGCCAGAGTTCCAGGGGCGCCGGGAACACTGAAGCTTTCTTT.

V gene TRBV4-3 combines with J gene TRBJ2-7, with 7 nucleotides matching TRBD1. CDR3 length: 16 amino acids. Germline CDR1 and CDR2: LGHNA and YSLEER. Unmatched junction bases numbered 8, after V lost 0 bases and J lost 3 bases. The CDR3 DNA is TGCGCCAGCAGCCAAGATCTTCAAGGGGGCGGCTACGAGCAGTACTTC. Protein: CASSQDLQGGGYEQYF.

This rearrangement joins TRBV3-1 (or the pseudogene TRBV3-2) to TRBJ1-1; a possible D gene is TRBD1 (6 bases). V lost 5 bases and J lost 1, with 14 bases in between. CDR1 and CDR2 from the germline V gene are LGHDT and YNNKEL (reference sequence). This CDR3 is built from 15 residues. CDR3 loop: CASSLRPQGNTEAFF. As DNA, the CDR3 is TGTGCCAGCAGCTTACGGCCACAGGGGAACACTGAAGCTTTCTTT.

The V gene is TRBV4-3, the J gene TRBJ1-5; TRBD1 matches at 7 bases. V was pared by 0 bases and J by 6 bases, with 8 bases of the junction left unmatched. The CDR3 runs 16 residues. Germline V gives CDR1 LGHNA, CDR2 YSLEER. CDR3 sequence (DNA): TGCGCCAGCAGCCAAGAAAGGGACCAGGGGGTTCAGCCCCAGCATTTT. It codes for CASSQERDQGVQPQHF.

The V call is TRBV9, the J call TRBJ2-3; TRBD2 is a possible D gene (5 bases). CDR1 is SGDLS, CDR2 YYNGEE, per germline. With 4 bases removed from V and 5 bases from J, the gap between germline ends came to 20 bases. The CDR3 is made up of 16 amino acids. Here the CDR3 reads CASSTSGPGGVDTQYF. The CDR3 coding sequence is TGTGCCAGCAGCACCAGCGGCCCGGGCGGAGTAGATACGCAGTATTTT.

J is TRBJ2-2 and V is TRBV9, with 7 bases fitting TRBD1. Unmatched junction bases numbered 9, after V lost 6 bases and J lost 1 base. In germline, CDR1 is SGDLS, CDR2 YYNGEE. The CDR3 runs 16 residues. CDR3 in DNA: TGTGCCAGCACCCCTTCCGGGACAGAGAACACCGGGGAGCTGTTTTTT. Amino acids: CASTPSGTENTGELFF. The variable domain in full, completed from reference TRBV9 and TRBJ2-2, reads DSGVTQTPKHLITATGQRVTLRCSPRSGDLSVYWYQQSLDQGLQFLIQYYNGEERAKGNILERFSAQQFPDLHSELNLSSLELGDSALYFCASTPSGTENTGELFFGEGSRLTVL.

The rearrangement uses TRBV5-4 and TRBJ2-4; 7 bases match TRBD1. Germline V CDR1 and CDR2: SGHNT, YYREEE (reference sequence). Trimming cost V 3 bases and J 6 bases; bases outside gene matches: 6. The CDR3 spans 14 residues. The CDR3 DNA reads TGTGCCAGCAGCTCGCCGGGACAGTTAAACATTCAGTACTTC. It translates to CASSSPGQLNIQYF.

This sequence joins TRBV19 and TRBJ1-5; TRBD1 aligns across 11 bases. Looked up from germline, CDR1 is LNHDA and CDR2 is SQIVND (reference sequence). V lost 10 bases, J lost 2 bases, and 10 bases stayed unmatched. The CDR3 consists of 16 residues. The CDR3 DNA reads as TGTGCCACCTCGGACAGGGGGCGAGTTGGCAATCAGCCCCAGCATTTT. Translating it yields CATSDRGRVGNQPQHF.

The V call is TRBV9, the J call TRBJ1-2; TRBD1 might be the D (5 bases). V gave up 0 bases and J gave up 4 bases, with 10 bases separating them. Germline CDR1 and CDR2: SGDLS and YYNGEE. The CDR3 extends over 14 amino acids. CDR3 residues: CASSVEGDGYGYTF. CDR3 DNA sequence: TGTGCCAGCAGCGTAGAAGGGGATGGCTATGGCTACACCTTC.

The V call is TRBV15, the J call TRBJ2-3; D might be TRBD2 (6 bases). Germline CDR1 LNHNV, CDR2 YYDKDF (reference sequence). This CDR3 is built from 18 residues. V lost 4 bases and J lost 0, with 20 bases in between. CDR3 nucleotide sequence: TGTGCCACCAGCAACCGGCAGGAGGGCCAAGTTAGCACAGATACGCAGTATTTT. Protein product: CATSNRQEGQVSTDTQYF.

The rearrangement links TRBV28 to TRBJ2-7; tentative D call: TRBD1 (5 bases). Germline V gene sequence: CDR1 MDHEN, CDR2 SYDVKM. Trimming left V 5 bases short and J 1 base short, with 15 bases between. The CDR3 spans 15 residues. The CDR3 protein is CASSVGHLSSYEQYF. CDR3 nucleotides: TGTGCCAGCAGTGTAGGACACTTAAGTTCCTACGAGCAGTACTTC.

The J gene is TRBJ1-1, the V gene TRBV18, with D possibly matching TRBD1 (6 bases). The CDR3 is made up of 15 amino acids. The germline V and J ends were trimmed by 3 bases and 6 bases, with 17 bases remaining between them. Germline CDR1 and CDR2: KGHSH and LQKENI. CDR3 residues: CASSPGGATGAEAFF. In nucleotides, the CDR3 is TGTGCCAGCTCACCCGGGGGGGCCACCGGAGCTGAAGCTTTCTTT.

V usage is TRBV30 and J usage is TRBJ1-1; unclear D gene. V was cut by 0 bases and J by 1 base, with 9 bases left in between. This CDR3 is 14 amino acids long. Germline V gives CDR1 GTSNPN, CDR2 SVGIG (reference sequence). CDR3 nucleotide sequence: TGTGCCTGGAGTGTACTAGCTCGGAACACTGAAGCTTTCTTT. Protein product: CAWSVLARNTEAFF. The whole variable domain, filled in from reference TRBV30 and TRBJ1-1, reads SQTIHQWPATLVQPVGSPLSLECTVEGTSNPNLYWYRQAAGRGLQLLFYSVGIGQISSEVPQNLSASRPQDRQFILSSKKLLLSDSGFYLCAWSVLARNTEAFFGQGTRLTVV.